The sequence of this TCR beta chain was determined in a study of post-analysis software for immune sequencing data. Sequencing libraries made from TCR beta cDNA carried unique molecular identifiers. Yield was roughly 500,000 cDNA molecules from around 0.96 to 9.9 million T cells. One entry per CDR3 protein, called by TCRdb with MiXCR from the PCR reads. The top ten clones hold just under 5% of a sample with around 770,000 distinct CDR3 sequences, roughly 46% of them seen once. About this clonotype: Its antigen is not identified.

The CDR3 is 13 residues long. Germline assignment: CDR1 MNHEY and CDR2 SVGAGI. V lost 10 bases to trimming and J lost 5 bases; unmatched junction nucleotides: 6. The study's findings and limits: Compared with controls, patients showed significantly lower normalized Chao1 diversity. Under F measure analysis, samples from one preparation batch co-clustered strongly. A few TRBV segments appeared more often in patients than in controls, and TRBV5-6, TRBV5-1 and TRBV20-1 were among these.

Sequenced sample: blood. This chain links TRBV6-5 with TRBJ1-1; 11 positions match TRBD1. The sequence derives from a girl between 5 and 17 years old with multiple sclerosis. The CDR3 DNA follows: TGTGCCACCCGGGGACAGGGGGGGACTGAAGCTTTCTTT. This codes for CATRGQGGTEAFF.